What follows are 20 T cell receptor beta chains derived from one specimen sequenced in a study of cytomegalovirus exposure and HLA in healthy donors. Both 60 Vbeta primers and 13 Jbeta primers went into the PCR. The protocol was immunoSEQ multiplex PCR, while the TCRdb copy is restricted to in-frame clones and leaves out a portion. The sample has 65,000 to 90,000 clones, approximately 79% seen once. Material for sequencing was PBMCs. These receptors all come from a woman aged 40 to 55 in good health and CMV-seropositive.

V gene TRBV5-4 combines with J gene TRBJ1-6, with unresolved D. The CDR3 is 14 residues long. V was trimmed by 2 bases and J by 7 bases, leaving 10 bases between them. CDR1 SGHNT and CDR2 YYREEE come from the germline V gene (reference sequence). CDR3 sequence (DNA): TGTGCCAGCAGCTTACAGACAACGAATTCACCCCTCCACTTT. Amino acid sequence: CASSLQTTNSPLHF.

This clone was found once. The chain couples TRBV5-4 to TRBJ1-2, with TRBD1 identical over 7 bases. The germline CDR1 and CDR2 sequences are SGHNT and YYREEE (reference sequence). This CDR3 region has 13 residues. The V gene end was trimmed by 10 bases and the J gene end by 7 bases; junction bases not matched to a gene: 13. CDR3 sequence (DNA): TGTGCCGGCGCCCGGGAGGGGGCGCGTGGCTACACCTTC. Translation: CAGAREGARGYTF.

Only one count was recorded for this clone. This chain connects TRBV7-3 to TRBJ2-1; weak D call: TRBD1 (5 bases). In germline, CDR1 is SGHTA, CDR2 FQGTGA. Between the trimmed V and J ends, which lost 5 bases and 9 bases, there was a span of 14 bases. The CDR3 sequence is 13 residues long. The CDR3 loop is CASSQNQGGEQFF. In nucleotides, the CDR3 is TGTGCCAGCAGCCAGAACCAGGGTGGTGAGCAGTTCTTC.

The table lists this clone with a few counts. This sequence joins TRBV7-8 and TRBJ2-2, with D hard to call. The germline V gene has CDR1 SGHVS and CDR2 FQNEAQ. The CDR3 sequence is 12 residues long. Trimming took 3 bases from V and 8 from J, leaving 7 bases between them. The CDR3 spells CASSLIGGELFF. CDR3 in DNA: TGTGCCAGCAGCTTGATCGGGGGGGAGCTGTTTTTT.

This clone was detected only a few times. The chain couples TRBV5-1 to TRBJ2-7; 7 bases match TRBD2. V lost 0 bases and J lost 7; bases outside the gene matches: 7. The CDR3 has 14 amino acids. Germline V gene data show CDR1 as SGHRS and CDR2 as YFSETQ. CDR3 bases: TGCGCCAGCAGCTTGGCCGGGCTGGGAGGGGAGCAGTACTTC. Residues: CASSLAGLGGEQYF. Together with reference TRBV5-1 and TRBJ2-7, the CDR3 gives the full variable domain: KAGVTQTPRYLIKTRGQQVTLSCSPISGHRSVSWYQQTPGQGLQFLFEYFSETQRNKGNFPGRFSGRQFSNSRSEMNVSTLELGDSALYLCASSLAGLGGEQYFGPGTRLTVT.

This clone appeared a single time. The rearrangement joins TRBV6-5 to TRBJ1-1, with 10 bases identical to TRBD1. The CDR3 has 14 residues. Germline CDR1 MNHEY, CDR2 SVGAGI. Trimming removed 6 bases from V and 4 bases from J; junction bases left unmatched: 5. This CDR3 reads CASSRQGASTEAFF. In DNA form, the CDR3 reads TGTGCCAGCAGCCGACAGGGGGCGAGCACTGAAGCTTTCTTT.

In this sample, this clone turned up once. The chain couples TRBV5-1 to TRBJ1-1; 8 nucleotides agree with TRBD1. Trimming at V came to 2 bases and at J to 1 base, leaving 1 base not matched to a gene. The CDR3 is 14 residues long. Germline loops: CDR1 SGHRS, CDR2 YFSETQ. The CDR3 DNA reads as TGCGCCAGCAGCTTTGACAGGGGGAACACTGAAGCTTTCTTT. Its translation: CASSFDRGNTEAFF.

The chain is built from TRBV6-1 and TRBJ1-1; tentatively, D is TRBD1 (5 bases). This CDR3 has 13 residues. V lost 6 bases and J 1 base, leaving 9 bases between the germline ends. The V gene's germline CDR1 is MNHNS and CDR2 SASEGT. The DNA of the CDR3 is TGTGCCAGCAGATACACAGGGAACACTGAAGCTTTCTTT. Protein product: CASRYTGNTEAFF.

This clone has only one observation. The rearrangement links TRBV5-6 to TRBJ2-2, with 10 bases aligning to TRBD2. This CDR3 spans 19 amino acids. Germline V gives CDR1 SGHDT, CDR2 YYEEEE. V dropped 4 bases and J dropped 5; count of bases not matched to a gene: 17. The CDR3: CASSGGRRWGTSETGELFF. The CDR3 coding sequence is TGTGCCAGCAGCGGGGGACGTAGGTGGGGGACTAGCGAGACCGGGGAGCTGTTTTTT.

The chain combines TRBV7-2 with TRBJ2-7; D call uncertain. This CDR3 contains 15 residues. Per germline, CDR1 SGHTA and CDR2 FQGNSA. V lost 2 bases and J lost 3, with 14 bases in between. This CDR3 is CASSLSSLTGYEQYF. The CDR3, as DNA: TGTGCCAGCAGCTTAAGCTCTCTGACGGGCTACGAGCAGTACTTC.

The CDR3 region has the DNA TGTGCCAGCAGTGACAGGGGGGAATCCTACGAGCAGTACTTC. Encoded protein: CASSDRGESYEQYF. The rearrangement links TRBV25-1 to TRBJ2-5; D is perhaps TRBD1 (7 bases). The J call may be mistaken, given a closer DNA end match to TRBJ2-7. The CDR3 extends over 14 amino acids. The germline CDR1 and CDR2 sequences are MGHDK and SYGVNS.

J is TRBJ1-3 and V is TRBV11-2; D is possibly TRBD1 (5 bases). CDR3 length: 15 amino acids. Germline V CDR1 and CDR2: SGHAT, FQNNGV. V lost 3 bases and J lost 1, with 10 bases in between. In nucleotides, the CDR3 is TGTGCCAGCAGCTTGCTGGGGGGATCTGGAAACACCATATATTTT. This codes for CASSLLGGSGNTIYF.

The J gene is TRBJ2-7, the V gene TRBV19; 12 bases match TRBD1. This CDR3 region has 15 residues. J was trimmed by 5 bases and V by 6 bases; bases with no gene match: 8. Germline V gives CDR1 LNHDA, CDR2 SQIVND (reference sequence). As DNA, the CDR3 is TGTGCCAGTAGCCTAACCGGGACAGGGGGCGACGAGCAGTACTTC. As protein: CASSLTGTGGDEQYF.

V and J are TRBV25-1 and TRBJ2-5; 7 bases are a match to TRBD1. J gave up 6 bases and V 3 bases, and 13 bases lay outside the gene matches. Germline V gene lookup returns CDR1 MGHDK and CDR2 SYGVNS. This CDR3 is built from 16 residues. In DNA, the CDR3 is TGTGCCAGCAGTGACGAGGGGAGAGGGGGCAGGAAGACCCAGTACTTC. This translates into CASSDEGRGGRKTQYF.

V gene TRBV5-1 combines with J gene TRBJ1-6, with D possibly matching TRBD1 (6 bases). This CDR3 is 15 amino acids long. Germline V gives CDR1 SGHRS, CDR2 YFSETQ. Trimming removed 3 bases from V and 1 base from J, with 8 bases in between. This chain's CDR3 is CASSWTESYNSPLHF. CDR3 nucleotide sequence: TGCGCCAGCAGCTGGACAGAATCCTATAATTCACCCCTCCACTTT.

The gene calls are TRBV29-1 and TRBJ1-2; D possibly corresponds to TRBD1 (5 bases). CDR1 SQVTM and CDR2 ANQGSEA come from the germline V gene. Trimming removed 1 base at V and 2 bases at J, with 8 bases between. The CDR3 runs to 13 residues. The CDR3 DNA reads TGCAGCGTTGAAGGACAGACCAACTATGGCTACACCTTC. It yields the protein CSVEGQTNYGYTF.

This chain uses TRBV2 with TRBJ1-4; TRBD1 is a possible D gene (6 bases). The CDR3 length is 14 residues. Germline CDR1 SNHLY, CDR2 FYNNEI. With 3 bases removed from V and 8 bases from J, the gap between germline ends came to 13 bases. The CDR3 DNA follows: TGTGCCAGCAGTGAGACAGGCCAAAGGGAAAAACTGTTTTTT. Translating it yields CASSETGQREKLFF.

This clone was seen a handful of times. The J gene is TRBJ2-7, the V gene TRBV30; D gene ambiguous. The CDR3 runs 13 residues. CDR1 and CDR2 from the germline V gene are GTSNPN and SVGIG (reference sequence). V lost 6 bases and J 2 bases, leaving 14 bases between the germline ends. CDR3 nucleotide sequence: TGTGCCTGCCACCGAGAGGCCCCCTACGAGCAGTACTTC. Translating gives CACHREAPYEQYF.

The genes are TRBV6-5 and TRBJ1-6, with D possibly matching TRBD1 (6 bases). The CDR3 consists of 15 residues. Germline CDR1 reads MNHEY; CDR2 reads SVGAGI. V lost 5 bases, J lost 7 bases, and 15 bases lay in between. CDR3 residues: CASSTYSGANSPLHF. The CDR3 nucleotides read TGTGCCAGCAGTACCTACTCAGGGGCCAATTCACCCCTCCACTTT.

The chain has TRBV7-8 and TRBJ2-7; a possible D gene is TRBD1 (6 bases). This CDR3 has 12 residues. The V end was cut by 1 base, the J end by 5 bases, with 6 bases between. Germline V lookup: CDR1 SGHVS, CDR2 FQNEAQ. This CDR3 is CASSLGGHEQYF. CDR3 coding DNA: TGTGCCAGCAGCTTAGGGGGGCACGAGCAGTACTTC.